The T cell receptor beta chain under discussion was sequenced for a study of cytomegalovirus exposure and HLA in healthy donors. The study's findings and limits: There were some V segments, including TRBV6-2 and TRBV6-3, excluded as indistinguishable.

A multiplex PCR was run with 60 Vbeta primers and 13 Jbeta primers. Profiled with immunoSEQ multiplex PCR; TCRdb holds only in-frame clones, not every one. The table lists approximately 160,000 clones, roughly 80% of them singletons. The CDR3 is 15 amino acids. CDR1 and CDR2 from the germline V gene are SGHDT and YYEEEE. The germline V and J ends were trimmed by 4 bases and 3 bases, with 16 bases remaining between them. With regard to this clone: The target antigen is unknown.

This sequence originates from a woman aged 45-65 years in good health and CMV-seropositive. The gene calls are TRBV5-6 and TRBJ2-5, with D possibly matching TRBD2 (5 bases). Sequences were obtained from PBMCs. CDR3: CASSRELDFEETQYF. For the CDR3, the DNA is TGTGCCAGCAGCCGGGAACTAGATTTTGAAGAGACCCAGTACTTC.